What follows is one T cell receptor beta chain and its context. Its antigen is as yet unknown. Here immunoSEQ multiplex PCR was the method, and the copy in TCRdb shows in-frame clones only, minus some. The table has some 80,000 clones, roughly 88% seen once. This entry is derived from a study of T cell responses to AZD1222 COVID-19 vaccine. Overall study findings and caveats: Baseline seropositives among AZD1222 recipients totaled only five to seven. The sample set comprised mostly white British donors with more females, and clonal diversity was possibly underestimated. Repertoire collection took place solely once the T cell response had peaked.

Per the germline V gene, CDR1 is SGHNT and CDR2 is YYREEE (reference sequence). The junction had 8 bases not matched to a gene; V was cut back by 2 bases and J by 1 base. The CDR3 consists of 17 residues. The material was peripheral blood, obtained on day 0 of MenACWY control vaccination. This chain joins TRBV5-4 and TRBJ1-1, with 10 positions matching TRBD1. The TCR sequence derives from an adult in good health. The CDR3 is CASSFRQGANSNTEAFF. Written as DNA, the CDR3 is TGTGCCAGCAGCTTTCGACAGGGGGCCAACTCGAACACTGAAGCTTTCTTT.